This T cell receptor beta chain was sequenced for a study of blood T cell repertoires in COVID-19. About the research overall: Acute and convalescent COVID-19 samples came from the United States, Italy and Spain. T cells, B-cell-depleted T cells, or PBMCs provided the cDNA or gDNA that served as material.

Original data processing: Using reference gene primer amplification, nucleated cell counts were estimated. Clones were read by immunoSEQ multiplex PCR, and TCRdb kept only the in-frame ones, dropping some. V and J calls and clone size are given by that table; D and trimming were obtained from the DNA. The sample carries roughly 190,000 clones, approximately 79% recorded once. The length of the CDR3 is 16 residues. Per germline, CDR1 MNHEY and CDR2 SVGAGI. V lost 3 bases, J lost 7 bases, and 11 bases stayed unmatched. Sequenced sample: peripheral blood. The chain has TRBV6-5 and TRBJ1-4; 7 nucleotides line up with TRBD1. The receptor's source is a woman between 45 and 65 years old with acute or convalescent COVID-19. CDR3 in amino acids: CASSYAFDRVGEKLFF. The CDR3 DNA sequence: TGTGCCAGCAGTTATGCCTTCGACAGGGTCGGTGAAAAACTGTTTTTT.